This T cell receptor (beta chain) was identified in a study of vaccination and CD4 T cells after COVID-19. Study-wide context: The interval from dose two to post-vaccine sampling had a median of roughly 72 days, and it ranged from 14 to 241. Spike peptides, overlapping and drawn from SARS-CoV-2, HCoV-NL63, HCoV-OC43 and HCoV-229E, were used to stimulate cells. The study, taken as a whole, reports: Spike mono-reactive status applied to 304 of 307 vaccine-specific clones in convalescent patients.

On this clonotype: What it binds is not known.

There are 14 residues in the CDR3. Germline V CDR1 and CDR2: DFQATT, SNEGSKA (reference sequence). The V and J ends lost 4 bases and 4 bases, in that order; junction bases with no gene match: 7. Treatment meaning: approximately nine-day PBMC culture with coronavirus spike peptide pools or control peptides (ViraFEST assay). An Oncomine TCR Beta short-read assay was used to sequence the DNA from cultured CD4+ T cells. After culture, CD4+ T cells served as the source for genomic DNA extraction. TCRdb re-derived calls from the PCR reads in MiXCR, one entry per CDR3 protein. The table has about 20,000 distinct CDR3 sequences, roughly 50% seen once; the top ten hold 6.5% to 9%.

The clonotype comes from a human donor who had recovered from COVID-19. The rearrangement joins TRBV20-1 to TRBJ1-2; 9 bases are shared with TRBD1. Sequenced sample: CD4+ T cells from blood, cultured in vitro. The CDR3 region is CSAIHRGLGYGYTF. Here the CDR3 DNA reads TGCAGTGCTATCCACAGGGGGCTGGGCTATGGCTACACCTTC.